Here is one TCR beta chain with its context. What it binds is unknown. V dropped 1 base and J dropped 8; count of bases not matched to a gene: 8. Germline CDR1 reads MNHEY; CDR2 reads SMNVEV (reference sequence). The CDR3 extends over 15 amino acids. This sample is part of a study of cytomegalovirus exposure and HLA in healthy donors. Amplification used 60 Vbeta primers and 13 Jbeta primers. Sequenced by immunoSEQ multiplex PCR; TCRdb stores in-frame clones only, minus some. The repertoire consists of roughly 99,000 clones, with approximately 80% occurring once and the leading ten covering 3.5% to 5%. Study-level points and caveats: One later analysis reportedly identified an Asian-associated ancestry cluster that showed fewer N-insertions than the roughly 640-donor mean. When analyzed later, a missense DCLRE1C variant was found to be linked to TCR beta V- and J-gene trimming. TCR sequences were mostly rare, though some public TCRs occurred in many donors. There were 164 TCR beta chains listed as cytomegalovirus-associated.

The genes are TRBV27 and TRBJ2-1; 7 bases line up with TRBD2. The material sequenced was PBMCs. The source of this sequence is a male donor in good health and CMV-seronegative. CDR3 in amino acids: CASSLLGGGLDEQFF. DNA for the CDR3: TGTGCCAGCAGTTTATTGGGGGGAGGGCTGGATGAGCAGTTCTTC.